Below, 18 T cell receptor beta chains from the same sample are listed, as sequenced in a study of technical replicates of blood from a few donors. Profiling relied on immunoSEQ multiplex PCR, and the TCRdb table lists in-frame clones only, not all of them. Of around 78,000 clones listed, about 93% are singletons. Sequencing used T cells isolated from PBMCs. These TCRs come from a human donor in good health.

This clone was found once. The DNA of the CDR3 is TGTGCTAGTGGTAGCCGCGGGGGGCAATTTCAGCCCCAGCATTTT. Translating it yields CASGSRGGQFQPQHF. V usage is TRBV12-5 and J usage is TRBJ1-5; possible D gene TRBD1, 6 bases. The germline V gene encodes CDR1 LGHNT and CDR2 FRNRAP. V was shortened by 5 bases and J by 6 bases, with 17 bases between the two germline ends. The CDR3 has 15 amino acids.

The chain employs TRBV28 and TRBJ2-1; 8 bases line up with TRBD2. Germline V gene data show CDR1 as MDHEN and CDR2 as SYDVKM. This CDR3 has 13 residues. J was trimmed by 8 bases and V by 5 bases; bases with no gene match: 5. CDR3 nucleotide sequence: TGTGCCAGCAGTACACCGACTAGCGATGAGCAGTTCTTC. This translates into CASSTPTSDEQFF.

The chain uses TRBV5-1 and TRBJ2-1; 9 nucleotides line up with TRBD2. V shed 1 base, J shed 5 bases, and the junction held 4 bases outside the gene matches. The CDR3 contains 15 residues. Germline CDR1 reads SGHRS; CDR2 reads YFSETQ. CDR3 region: CASSLKVAGDNEQFF. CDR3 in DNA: TGCGCCAGCAGCTTGAAGGTAGCGGGAGACAATGAGCAGTTCTTC.

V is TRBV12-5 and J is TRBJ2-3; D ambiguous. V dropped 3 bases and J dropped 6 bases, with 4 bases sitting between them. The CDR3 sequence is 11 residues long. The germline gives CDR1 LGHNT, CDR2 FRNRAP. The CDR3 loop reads CASGFSDTQYF. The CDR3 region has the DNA TGTGCTAGTGGTTTTTCGGATACGCAGTATTTT. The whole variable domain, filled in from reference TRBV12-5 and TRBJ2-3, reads DARVTQTPRHKVTEMGQEVTMRCQPILGHNTVFWYRQTMMQGLELLAYFRNRAPLDDSGMPKDRFSAEMPDATLATLKIQPSEPRDSAVYFCASGFSDTQYFGPGTRLTVL.

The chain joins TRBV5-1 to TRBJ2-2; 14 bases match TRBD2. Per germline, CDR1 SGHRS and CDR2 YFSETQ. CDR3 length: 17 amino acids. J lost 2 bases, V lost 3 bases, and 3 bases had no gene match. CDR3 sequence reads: CASSSGLAGANTGELFF. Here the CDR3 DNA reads TGCGCCAGCAGCTCGGGACTAGCGGGGGCCAACACCGGGGAGCTGTTTTTT.

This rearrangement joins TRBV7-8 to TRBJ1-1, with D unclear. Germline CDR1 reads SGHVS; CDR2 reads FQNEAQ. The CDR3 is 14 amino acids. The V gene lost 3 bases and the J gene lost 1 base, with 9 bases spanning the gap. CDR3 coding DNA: TGTGCCAGCAGCTTTGGACTGCAGAACACTGAAGCTTTCTTT. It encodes CASSFGLQNTEAFF.

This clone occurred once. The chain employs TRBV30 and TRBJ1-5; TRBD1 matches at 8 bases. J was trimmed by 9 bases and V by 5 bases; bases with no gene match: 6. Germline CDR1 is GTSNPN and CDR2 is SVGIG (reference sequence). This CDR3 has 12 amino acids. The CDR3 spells CAWGTGGGPQHF. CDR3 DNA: TGTGCCTGGGGGACAGGCGGAGGGCCCCAGCATTTT.

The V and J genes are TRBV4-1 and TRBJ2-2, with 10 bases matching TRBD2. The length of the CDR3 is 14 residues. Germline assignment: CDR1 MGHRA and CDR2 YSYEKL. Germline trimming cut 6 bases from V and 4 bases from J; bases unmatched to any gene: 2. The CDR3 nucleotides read TGCGCCAGCAGACGACTAGCGGGCACCGGGGAGCTGTTTTTT. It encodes CASRRLAGTGELFF.

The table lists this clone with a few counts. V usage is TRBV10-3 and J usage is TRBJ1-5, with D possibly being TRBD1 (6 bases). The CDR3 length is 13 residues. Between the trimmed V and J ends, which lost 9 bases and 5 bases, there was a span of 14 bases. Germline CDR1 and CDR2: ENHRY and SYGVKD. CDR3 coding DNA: TGTGCCATAACTGGACAGAGAGATCAGCCCCAGCATTTT. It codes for CAITGQRDQPQHF.

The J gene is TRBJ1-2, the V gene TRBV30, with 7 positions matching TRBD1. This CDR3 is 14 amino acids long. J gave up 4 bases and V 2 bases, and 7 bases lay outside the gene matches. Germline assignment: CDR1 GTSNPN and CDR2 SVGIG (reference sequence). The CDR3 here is CAWSPTRDSYGYTF. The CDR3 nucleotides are TGTGCCTGGAGTCCGACTCGGGACAGCTATGGCTACACCTTC.

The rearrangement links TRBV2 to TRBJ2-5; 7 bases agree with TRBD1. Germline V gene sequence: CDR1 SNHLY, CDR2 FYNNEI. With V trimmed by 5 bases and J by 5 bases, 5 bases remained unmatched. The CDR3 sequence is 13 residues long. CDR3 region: CASSIQGRETQYF. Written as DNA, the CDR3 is TGTGCCAGCAGTATACAGGGGCGGGAGACCCAGTACTTC.

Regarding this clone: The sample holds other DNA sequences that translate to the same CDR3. CDR3 sequence reads: CASSWGGTEAFF. CDR3 nucleotides: TGTGCCAGCAGCTGGGGGGGGACTGAAGCTTTCTTT. The chain carries TRBV5-6 and TRBJ1-1; TRBD1 might be the D (5 bases). CDR3 length: 12 residues. CDR1 and CDR2 (germline): SGHDT, YYEEEE. V lost 3 bases to trimming and J lost 5 bases, with 8 bases between them. The full variable domain, rest sourced from reference TRBV5-6 and TRBJ1-1, is DAGVTQSPTHLIKTRGQQVTLRCSPKSGHDTVSWYQQALGQGPQFIFQYYEEEERQRGNFPDRFSGHQFPNYSSELNVNALLLGDSALYLCASSWGGTEAFFGQGTRLTVV.

The DNA of the CDR3 is TGTGCCAGCAGCCAAAACAGGGGATCAGGGGGCTACACCTTC. Protein: CASSQNRGSGGYTF. The J gene is TRBJ1-2, the V gene TRBV14; TRBD1 aligns across 7 bases. The CDR3 consists of 14 residues. V was pared by 2 bases and J by 8 bases, with 8 bases of the junction left unmatched. Germline V CDR1 and CDR2: SGHDN, FVKESK.

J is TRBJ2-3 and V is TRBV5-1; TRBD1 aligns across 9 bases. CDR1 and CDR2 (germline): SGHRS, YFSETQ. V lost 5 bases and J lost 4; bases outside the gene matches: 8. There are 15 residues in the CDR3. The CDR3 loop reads CASRSRGQGPDTQYF. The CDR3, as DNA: TGCGCCAGCAGGAGCAGAGGACAGGGGCCAGATACGCAGTATTTT.

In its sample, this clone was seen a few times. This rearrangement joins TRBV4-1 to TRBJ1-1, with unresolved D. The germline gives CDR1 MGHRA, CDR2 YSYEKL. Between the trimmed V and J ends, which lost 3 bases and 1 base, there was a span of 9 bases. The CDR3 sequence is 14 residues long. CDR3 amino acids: CASSQKSRNTEAFF. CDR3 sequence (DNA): TGCGCCAGCAGCCAGAAGTCCAGGAACACTGAAGCTTTCTTT.

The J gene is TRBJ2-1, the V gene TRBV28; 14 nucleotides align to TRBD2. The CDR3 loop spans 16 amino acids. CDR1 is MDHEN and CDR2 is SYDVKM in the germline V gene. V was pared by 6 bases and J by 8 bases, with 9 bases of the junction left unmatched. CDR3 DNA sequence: TGTGCCAGCAGCCAGACTAGCGGGAGGGGTGTGGATGAGCAGTTCTTC. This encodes CASSQTSGRGVDEQFF.

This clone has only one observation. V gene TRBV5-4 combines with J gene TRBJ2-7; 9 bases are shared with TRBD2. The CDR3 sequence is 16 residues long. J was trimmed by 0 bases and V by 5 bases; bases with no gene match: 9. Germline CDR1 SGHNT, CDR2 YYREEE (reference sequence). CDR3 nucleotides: TGTGCCAGCAGTTATGGGACTAGCAGAAGCTCCTACGAGCAGTACTTC. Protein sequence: CASSYGTSRSSYEQYF. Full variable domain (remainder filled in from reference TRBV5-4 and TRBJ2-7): ETGVTQSPTHLIKTRGQQVTLRCSSQSGHNTVSWYQQALGQGPQFIFQYYREEENGRGNFPPRFSGLQFPNYSSELNVNALELDDSALYLCASSYGTSRSSYEQYFGPGTRLTVT.

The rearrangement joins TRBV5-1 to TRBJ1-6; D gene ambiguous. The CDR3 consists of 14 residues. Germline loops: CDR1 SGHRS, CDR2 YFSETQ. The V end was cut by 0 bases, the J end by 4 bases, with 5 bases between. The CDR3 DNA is TGCGCCAGCAGCTTGGCCGGGTATAATTCACCCCTCCACTTT. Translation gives CASSLAGYNSPLHF.